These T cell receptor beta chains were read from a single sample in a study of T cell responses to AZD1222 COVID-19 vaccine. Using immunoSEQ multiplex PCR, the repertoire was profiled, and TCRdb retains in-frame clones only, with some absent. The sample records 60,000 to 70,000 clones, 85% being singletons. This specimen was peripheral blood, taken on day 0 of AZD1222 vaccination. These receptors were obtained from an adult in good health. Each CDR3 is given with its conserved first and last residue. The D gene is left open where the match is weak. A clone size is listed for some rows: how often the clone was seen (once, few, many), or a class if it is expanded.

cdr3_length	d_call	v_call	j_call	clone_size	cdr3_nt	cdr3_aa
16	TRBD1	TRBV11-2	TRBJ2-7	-	TGTGCCAGCAGCCCCCATCTGGGGACAGGATTATACGAGCAGTACTTC	CASSPHLGTGLYEQYF
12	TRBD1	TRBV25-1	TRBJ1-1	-	TGTGCCAGCAGTGAGGGGACAGGGACGGCTTTCTTT	CASSEGTGTAFF
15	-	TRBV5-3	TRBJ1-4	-	TGTGCCAGAAGCTTTCCGGGGTCACCTAATGAAAAACTGTTTTTT	CARSFPGSPNEKLFF
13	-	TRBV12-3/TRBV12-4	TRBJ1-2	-	TGTGCCAGCATTAAGGGAGGGGGCTATGGCTACACCTTC	CASIKGGGYGYTF
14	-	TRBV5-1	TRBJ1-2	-	TGCGCCAGCAGCTTGGCCCCTGGGACGGATGGCTACACCTTC	CASSLAPGTDGYTF
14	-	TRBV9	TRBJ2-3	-	TGTGCCAGCAGCGGACAAGGCGGAACAGATACGCAGTATTTT	CASSGQGGTDTQYF
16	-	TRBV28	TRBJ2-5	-	TGTGCCAGCAGTTTACAGGGGCAGGGAGGGCAAGAGACCCAGTACTTC	CASSLQGQGGQETQYF
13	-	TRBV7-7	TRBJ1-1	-	TGTGCTAGCAGCTTATTATCTGGCACTGAAGCTTTCTTT	CASSLLSGTEAFF
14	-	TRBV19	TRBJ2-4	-	TGTGCCAGTAGTACCACAGGCCTCTTAAACATTCAGTACTTC	CASSTTGLLNIQYF
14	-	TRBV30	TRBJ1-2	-	TGTGCCTGGAGGCGGGGGTCGGGGGCGATTGGCTACACCTTC	CAWRRGSGAIGYTF
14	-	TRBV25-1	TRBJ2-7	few	TGTGCCAGCAGTGCGACAGGGAGGTACTACGAGCAGTACTTC	CASSATGRYYEQYF
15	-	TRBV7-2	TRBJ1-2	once	TGTGCCAGCAGCTTATCAGGGGTAGCTAACTATGGCTACACCTTC	CASSLSGVANYGYTF
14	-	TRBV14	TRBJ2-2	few	TGTGCCAGCAGCCAGGACTTCAACACCGGGGAGCTGTTTTTT	CASSQDFNTGELFF
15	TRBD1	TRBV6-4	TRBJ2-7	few	TGTGCCAGCTGCTGGGCAGGGGGCACGTCCTACGAGCAGTACTTC	CASCWAGGTSYEQYF
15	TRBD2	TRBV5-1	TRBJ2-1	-	TGCGCCAGCAGCCCAACCGGGACTACCTACAATGAGCAGTTCTTC	CASSPTGTTYNEQFF